One and the same sample provided the 32 T cell receptor beta chains below, sequenced in a study of shared clonotypes between healthy human individuals. TCRdb keeps only in-frame clones here, not all; method: immunoSEQ multiplex PCR. The sample holds about a million clones; 75% are singletons and the top ten take over 1.3%. The sample taken for sequencing was memory CD4+ T cells sorted from blood. The subset is: CD45RA-negative fraction. These receptors all come from a man younger than 35 in good health.

DNA of the CDR3: TGTGCCAGTAGAATAAGGACAGGAACGTACGACGGGGAGCTGTTTTTT. It translates to CASRIRTGTYDGELFF. The V call is TRBV19, the J call TRBJ2-2; 7 bases are shared with TRBD1. The CDR3 totals 16 residues. The V gene end was trimmed by 6 bases and the J gene end by 7 bases; junction bases not matched to a gene: 14. The germline CDR1 and CDR2 sequences are LNHDA and SQIVND (reference sequence).

The rearrangement uses TRBV2 and TRBJ1-3; tentatively, D is TRBD1 (6 bases). Germline values: CDR1 SNHLY, CDR2 FYNNEI. The CDR3 has 12 amino acids. V lost 7 bases and J 2 bases, leaving 6 bases between the germline ends. The CDR3 DNA follows: TGTGCCAGCAACAGGGCTGGAAACACCATATATTTT. It is translated as CASNRAGNTIYF.

The V gene is TRBV30, the J gene TRBJ2-5; 8 bases are a match to TRBD2. The end of the DNA fits TRBJ2-7 better, so the J call may be wrong. The CDR3 is 13 amino acids. From germline, CDR1 is GTSNPN and CDR2 SVGIG (reference sequence). CDR3: CARGASGSYEQYF. The CDR3 region has the DNA TGTGCCCGGGGGGCTAGCGGGTCCTACGAGCAGTACTTC.

The chain has TRBV6-1 and TRBJ2-7; 7 nucleotides line up with TRBD1. Germline V gene sequence: CDR1 MNHNS, CDR2 SASEGT. CDR3 size: 13 residues. V lost 7 bases and J lost 3; bases outside the gene matches: 6. The CDR3 is CASTGTAYYEQYF. As DNA, the CDR3 is TGTGCCAGCACAGGGACAGCCTACTACGAGCAGTACTTC.

This chain joins TRBV2 and TRBJ1-1; D is uncertain. The CDR3 extends over 12 amino acids. Looked up from germline, CDR1 is SNHLY and CDR2 is FYNNEI. Trimming took 5 bases from V and 6 from J, leaving 10 bases between them. Here the CDR3 reads CASSTDGAEAFF. The CDR3 region has the DNA TGTGCCAGCAGTACCGACGGGGCTGAAGCTTTCTTT.

This chain uses TRBV6-1 with TRBJ1-6; TRBD1 might be the D (5 bases). The germline CDR1 and CDR2 sequences are MNHNS and SASEGT. Trimming took 1 base from V and 1 from J, leaving 11 bases between them. This CDR3 contains 17 residues. The DNA for the CDR3 is TGTGCCAGCAGTGAAGAGATCCCAGGGTCCTATAATTCACCCCTCCACTTT. This sequence encodes CASSEEIPGSYNSPLHF.

The chain combines TRBV9 with TRBJ1-2, with 8 nucleotides matching TRBD1. Per germline, CDR1 SGDLS and CDR2 YYNGEE. The length of the CDR3 is 14 residues. Trimming cost V 1 base and J 6 bases; bases outside gene matches: 5. The CDR3 region has the DNA TGTGCCAGCAGCGTATCTCAGGGGGCGAATGGCTACACCTTC. It yields the protein CASSVSQGANGYTF.

This chain connects TRBV15 to TRBJ2-7, with 7 nucleotides matching TRBD1. After removal of 1 base from V and 2 bases from J, the junction contained 5 bases not matched to a gene. Germline V lookup: CDR1 LNHNV, CDR2 YYDKDF (reference sequence). CDR3 length: 15 amino acids. CDR3 in amino acids: CATSRGTGQTYEQYF. The CDR3 region has the DNA TGTGCCACCAGCAGAGGGACAGGCCAGACCTACGAGCAGTACTTC.

The V and J genes are TRBV6-1 and TRBJ2-3, with D possibly being TRBD1 (5 bases). CDR3 length equals 13 residues. Germline V CDR1 and CDR2: MNHNS, SASEGT. The V and J ends lost 2 bases and 9 bases respectively, with 12 bases between them. The CDR3 sequence: CASSEKAPGTQYF. CDR3 DNA: TGTGCCAGCAGTGAAAAGGCGCCAGGGACGCAGTATTTT.

The chain is built from TRBV19 and TRBJ1-1; the D is unclear. The CDR3 is made up of 13 amino acids. The germline V and J ends were trimmed by 5 bases and 2 bases, with 9 bases remaining between them. Germline V gene sequence: CDR1 LNHDA, CDR2 SQIVND (reference sequence). Here the CDR3 DNA reads TGTGCCAGTAGTGCAACAGAAAACACTGAAGCTTTCTTT. Translating gives CASSATENTEAFF.

This clone has only one observation. The rearrangement joins TRBV30 to TRBJ2-2; D is unresolved. Trimming removed 4 bases at V and 0 bases at J, with 9 bases between. The CDR3 sequence is 14 residues long. Germline-derived CDR1 and CDR2 are GTSNPN and SVGIG (reference sequence). The CDR3 nucleotides read TGTGCCTGGAAACGAAACACGAACACCGGGGAGCTGTTTTTT. This translates into CAWKRNTNTGELFF.

The rearrangement links TRBV11-2 to TRBJ2-3; 9 bases line up with TRBD1. With V trimmed by 3 bases and J by 1 base, 2 bases remained unmatched. This CDR3 region has 15 residues. Germline V gene sequence: CDR1 SGHAT, CDR2 FQNNGV. The CDR3 bases are TGTGCCAGCAGCTTTCGGACAGGGGGCACAGATACGCAGTATTTT. Its translation: CASSFRTGGTDTQYF.

The V gene is TRBV7-9, the J gene TRBJ2-2; no definite D call. CDR1 and CDR2 (germline): SEHNR, FQNEAQ (reference sequence). V was shortened by 5 bases and J by 4 bases, with 14 bases between the two germline ends. The CDR3 consists of 15 residues. This CDR3 is CASSRSFGATGELFF. The CDR3 bases are TGTGCCAGCAGCCGCTCCTTCGGAGCCACCGGGGAGCTGTTTTTT.

The chain recombines TRBV27 with TRBJ2-3; 7 bases match TRBD2. The CDR3 has 15 residues. V shed 7 bases and J 4 bases; nucleotides not matched to a gene: 11. Germline V gene lookup returns CDR1 MNHEY and CDR2 SMNVEV (reference sequence). Here the CDR3 DNA reads TGTGCCAGCATGCTGACTAGCCGTGCCGCAGATACGCAGTATTTT. Residues: CASMLTSRAADTQYF.

This clone was recorded at least ten times. CDR3 bases: TGTGCCAGCAAATGGGATAGCACAGATACGCAGTATTTT. It codes for CASKWDSTDTQYF. The rearrangement uses TRBV6-1 and TRBJ2-3; no clear D. The CDR3 is made up of 13 amino acids. Germline lookup yields CDR1 MNHNS and CDR2 SASEGT. Trimming left V 7 bases short and J 0 bases short, with 8 bases between.

The table lists this clone with a few counts. CDR3 loop: CASSVSHGGANVLTF. As DNA, the CDR3 is TGTGCCAGCAGTGTAAGCCATGGGGGGGCCAACGTCCTGACTTTC. The chain has TRBV6-1 and TRBJ2-6, with D unresolved. This CDR3 has 15 residues. In germline, CDR1 is MNHNS, CDR2 SASEGT. Trimming left V 4 bases short and J 4 bases short, with 11 bases between.

Note on this clone: The sample holds other DNA sequences that translate to the same CDR3. The chain couples TRBV6-5 to TRBJ2-7; 11 positions match TRBD1. Germline loops: CDR1 MNHEY, CDR2 SVGAGI. The CDR3 has 15 amino acids. The trim removed 7 bases at V and 3 bases at J, leaving 8 bases unmatched. The CDR3 region is CASTLSGTGGYEQYF. The DNA for the CDR3 is TGTGCCAGCACCTTGAGCGGGACAGGGGGCTACGAGCAGTACTTC.

Comment on this clone: Other DNA sequences in this specimen translate into the identical CDR3. This CDR3 reads CASSLVGGGNQPQHF. The DNA of the CDR3 is TGTGCCAGCAGCTTAGTGGGAGGGGGCAATCAGCCCCAGCATTTT. The rearrangement uses TRBV7-8 and TRBJ1-5; possibly TRBD1 for D (5 bases). This CDR3 has 15 residues. With 1 base removed from V and 2 bases from J, the gap between germline ends came to 9 bases. Per the germline V gene, CDR1 is SGHVS and CDR2 is FQNEAQ.

The chain couples TRBV7-8 to TRBJ1-6, with D possibly being TRBD1 (5 bases). Between the trimmed V and J ends, which lost 2 bases and 7 bases, there was a span of 12 bases. The CDR3 covers 15 residues. The germline gives CDR1 SGHVS, CDR2 FQNEAQ. CDR3 region: CASSLTGWDNSPLHF. Here the CDR3 DNA reads TGTGCCAGCAGCTTAACTGGATGGGACAATTCACCCCTCCACTTT.

The chain recombines TRBV5-4 with TRBJ2-7; 10 bases agree with TRBD1. Per germline, CDR1 SGHNT and CDR2 YYREEE (reference sequence). This CDR3 has 16 residues. Losses at the gene ends were 3 bases for V and 3 bases for J; bases not matched to a gene: 9. The CDR3 DNA follows: TGTGCCAGCAGCTCGGATGGCGGGACAGGGGTCTACGAGCAGTACTTC. Residues: CASSSDGGTGVYEQYF.

The rearrangement links TRBV2 to TRBJ1-1, with a tentative D call TRBD1 (6 bases). CDR1 SNHLY and CDR2 FYNNEI come from the germline V gene. CDR3 size: 14 residues. Trimming removed 6 bases from V and 0 bases from J, with 11 bases in between. Written as DNA, the CDR3 is TGTGCCAGCAGGGGAGACAGGCTGAACACTGAAGCTTTCTTT. Translated: CASRGDRLNTEAFF. Combining the CDR3 with reference TRBV2 and TRBJ1-1 gives the whole variable domain EPEVTQTPSHQVTQMGQEVILRCVPISNHLYFYWYRQILGQKVEFLVSFYNNEISEKSEIFDDQFSVERPDGSNFTLKIRSTKLEDSAMYFCASRGDRLNTEAFFGQGTRLTVV.

This chain joins TRBV6-4 and TRBJ2-7; 9 bases are a match to TRBD1. The J segment lost 3 bases and the V segment lost 3 bases, leaving 9 bases of the junction unmatched. CDR3 size: 16 residues. Germline values: CDR1 MRHNA, CDR2 SNTAGT. This chain's CDR3 is CASSDLPGQGHYEQYF. The CDR3 DNA sequence: TGTGCCAGCAGTGATCTACCGGGACAGGGACACTACGAGCAGTACTTC.

The J gene is TRBJ2-1, the V gene TRBV7-3; D not resolved. V was pared by 1 base and J by 6 bases, with 10 bases between. The CDR3 totals 14 residues. Germline CDR1 SGHTA, CDR2 FQGTGA. The CDR3 DNA sequence: TGTGCCAGCAGCTTAAATCCCTTTCCCAATGAGCAGTTCTTC. The encoded protein is CASSLNPFPNEQFF.

This clone was recorded once. This sequence joins TRBV5-1 and TRBJ2-7; 13 nucleotides match TRBD2. Losses at the gene ends were 3 bases for V and 3 bases for J; bases not matched to a gene: 3. This CDR3 is built from 15 residues. Germline CDR1 reads SGHRS; CDR2 reads YFSETQ. CDR3 nucleotides: TGCGCCAGCAGCTCCGGGACTAGCGGGGTCTACGAGCAGTACTTC. Its translation: CASSSGTSGVYEQYF.

This clone turned up a few times. The gene calls are TRBV10-2 and TRBJ2-1, with 9 bases fitting TRBD2. V gave up 6 bases and J gave up 4 bases; unmatched junction bases: 10. Germline CDR1 reads WSHSY; CDR2 reads SAAADI. CDR3 length: 16 amino acids. The CDR3 loop is CASSPLRLAEYNEQFF. The CDR3 DNA reads TGCGCCAGCAGCCCGCTCCGACTAGCGGAGTACAATGAGCAGTTCTTC.

This clone was picked up one time. This chain connects TRBV18 to TRBJ2-6; TRBD2 agrees at 13 bases. Trimming took 3 bases from V and 0 from J; bases not matched to a gene: 8. CDR1 KGHSH and CDR2 LQKENI come from the germline V gene. CDR3 size: 20 residues. The CDR3 reads CASSPPGTSGTSSGANVLTF. Written as DNA, the CDR3 is TGTGCCAGCTCACCGCCCGGGACTAGCGGGACTAGCTCTGGGGCCAACGTCCTGACTTTC.

The chain carries TRBV7-6 and TRBJ2-5; D perhaps matches TRBD2 (7 bases). CDR1 SGHVS and CDR2 FNYEAQ come from the germline V gene. This CDR3 has 17 residues. The V end was cut by 1 base, the J end by 4 bases, with 19 bases between. CDR3 nucleotide sequence: TGTGCCAGCAGCTTAGATGTCCGGGGGGCAGGGAGAGAGACCCAGTACTTC. Translated, it gives CASSLDVRGAGRETQYF.

This chain connects TRBV5-1 to TRBJ2-1; D might be TRBD2 (5 bases). Germline lookup yields CDR1 SGHRS and CDR2 YFSETQ. This CDR3 has 13 amino acids. The germline V and J ends were trimmed by 2 bases and 8 bases, with 11 bases remaining between them. The DNA for the CDR3 is TGCGCCAGCAGCTTCGATCGTAGCGATGAGCAGTTCTTC. It translates to CASSFDRSDEQFF.

The CDR3 bases are TGTGCCAGCTCACCGGTTAGTGGCGGGGTCTCCTACGAGCAGTACTTC. Protein sequence: CASSPVSGGVSYEQYF. The rearrangement uses TRBV18 and TRBJ2-7; D may be TRBD2 (6 bases). Trimming left V 3 bases short and J 0 bases short, with 15 bases between. Germline V gene lookup returns CDR1 KGHSH and CDR2 LQKENI. This CDR3 has 16 residues.

The chain links TRBV18 to TRBJ2-7, with 10 positions matching TRBD1. The CDR3 totals 16 residues. Germline V gene data show CDR1 as KGHSH and CDR2 as LQKENI. Trimming removed 4 bases from V and 6 bases from J; junction bases left unmatched: 12. CDR3 DNA sequence: TGTGCCAGCTCACGGGGACAGGGGAACGGAGCCCCCGAGCAGTACTTC. Encoded protein: CASSRGQGNGAPEQYF.

A word on this clone: Additional DNA sequences in this sample encode the identical CDR3. V usage is TRBV18 and J usage is TRBJ2-2; D remains unclear. Germline V gives CDR1 KGHSH, CDR2 LQKENI. The CDR3 loop spans 14 amino acids. V lost 3 bases and J 4 bases, leaving 9 bases between the germline ends. The CDR3 loop reads CASSPPSITGELFF. CDR3 nucleotide sequence: TGTGCCAGCTCACCCCCCTCGATCACCGGGGAGCTGTTTTTT.

The CDR3 loop is CASSYPGQGAGELFF. CDR3 in DNA: TGTGCCAGCAGCTATCCGGGACAGGGGGCCGGGGAGCTGTTTTTT. The V gene is TRBV7-2, the J gene TRBJ2-2; TRBD1 agrees at 11 bases. Germline V gives CDR1 SGHTA, CDR2 FQGNSA. The CDR3 runs 15 residues. The junction had 4 bases not matched to a gene; V was cut back by 4 bases and J by 6 bases.